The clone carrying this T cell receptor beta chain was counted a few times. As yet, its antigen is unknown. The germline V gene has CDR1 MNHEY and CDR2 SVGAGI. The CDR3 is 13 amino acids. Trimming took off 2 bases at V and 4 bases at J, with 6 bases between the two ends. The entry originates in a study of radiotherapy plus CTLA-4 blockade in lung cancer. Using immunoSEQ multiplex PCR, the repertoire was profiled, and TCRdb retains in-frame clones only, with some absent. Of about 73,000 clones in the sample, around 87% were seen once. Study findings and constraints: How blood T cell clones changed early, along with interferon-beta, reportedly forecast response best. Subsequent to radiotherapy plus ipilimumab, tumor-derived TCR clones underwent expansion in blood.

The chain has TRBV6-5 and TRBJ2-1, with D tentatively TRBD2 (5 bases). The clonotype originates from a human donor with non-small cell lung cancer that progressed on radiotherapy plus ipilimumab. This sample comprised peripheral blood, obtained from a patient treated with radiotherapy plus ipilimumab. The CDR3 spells CASSYGLYNEQFF. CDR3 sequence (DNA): TGTGCCAGCAGTTACGGACTTTACAATGAGCAGTTCTTC.